Ten or more counts support the clone carrying this T cell receptor (beta chain). Via MiXCR, TCRdb re-called the 5' RACE reads, giving one row per CDR3 protein. The repertoire holds tens of thousands of distinct CDR3 sequences, about 4.7% seen once, with about 15% in the top ten. This specimen comes from a study of early T cells in non-severe SARS-CoV-2 infection. Trimming at V came to 4 bases and at J to 6 bases, leaving 5 bases not matched to a gene. CDR3 length: 15 amino acids. Per germline, CDR1 LGHNA and CDR2 YSLEER. The sample taken for sequencing was whole blood. The clonotype originates from an adult who was a healthcare worker with PCR-confirmed SARS-CoV-2 infection or an uninfected control (not recorded which). This sequence joins TRBV4-3 and TRBJ1-6, with 8 bases identical to TRBD1. The CDR3 coding sequence is TGCGCCAGCAGCCGCGGAGGACAGGGTAATTCACCCCTCCACTTT. The encoded protein is CASSRGGQGNSPLHF.